This TCR beta chain came from a study of blood T cell repertoires in COVID-19. Study at large: T cells, B-cell-depleted T cells, or PBMCs supplied cDNA or gDNA.

Those who participated ranged in age from roughly 18 to 100 years and resided in 24 US areas. Source study methods: Estimated nucleated cell counts came from reference gene primer amplification. Assay: immunoSEQ multiplex PCR; the TCRdb copy retains only in-frame clones and omits some. V, J and clone size were drawn from that table, and D and trimming were deduced from the DNA. This repertoire shows about 200,000 clones, approximately 83% found once; its top ten account for 3.5% to 4%. Deletions cut 7 bases from V and 0 bases from J, with 16 bases between. CDR1 and CDR2 (germline): LNHDA, SQIVND (reference sequence). This CDR3 contains 17 residues.

The rearrangement links TRBV19 to TRBJ1-6; D possibly corresponds to TRBD1 (5 bases). The source is a woman aged 40 to 50 with acute COVID-19. The sample comprised PBMCs or T cells enriched from blood (not recorded which). The CDR3 coding sequence is TGTGCCAGTAAAAGGTCAAGACAGAGCTCCTATAATTCACCCCTCCACTTT. It specifies CASKRSRQSSYNSPLHF.